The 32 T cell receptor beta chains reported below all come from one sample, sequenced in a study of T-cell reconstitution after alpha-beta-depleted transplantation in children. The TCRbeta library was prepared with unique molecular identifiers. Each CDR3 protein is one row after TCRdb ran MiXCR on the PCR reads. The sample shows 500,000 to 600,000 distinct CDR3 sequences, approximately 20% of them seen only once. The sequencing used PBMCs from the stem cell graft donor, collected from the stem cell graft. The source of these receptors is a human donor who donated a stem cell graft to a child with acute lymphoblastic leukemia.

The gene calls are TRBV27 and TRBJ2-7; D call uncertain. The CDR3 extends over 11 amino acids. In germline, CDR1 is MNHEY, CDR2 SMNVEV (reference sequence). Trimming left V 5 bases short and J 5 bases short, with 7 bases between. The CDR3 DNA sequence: TGTGCCAGCAGTAAAGGGAACGAGCAGTACTTC. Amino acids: CASSKGNEQYF.

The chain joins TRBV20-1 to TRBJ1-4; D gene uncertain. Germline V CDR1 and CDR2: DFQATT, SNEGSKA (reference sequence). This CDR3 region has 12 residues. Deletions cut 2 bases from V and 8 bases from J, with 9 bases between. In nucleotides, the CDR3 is TGCAGTGCTAGACGGACCAGAGAAAAACTGTTTTTT. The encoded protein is CSARRTREKLFF.

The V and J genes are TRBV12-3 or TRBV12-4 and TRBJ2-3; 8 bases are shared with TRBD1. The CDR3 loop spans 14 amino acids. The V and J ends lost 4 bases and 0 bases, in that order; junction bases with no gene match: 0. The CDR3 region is CASSWTGSTDTQYF. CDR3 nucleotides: TGTGCCAGCAGTTGGACAGGGAGCACAGATACGCAGTATTTT.

The CDR3 bases are TGTGCCAGTAGTCCGATGACACTTGAGAACACTGAAGCTTTCTTT. Its protein product is CASSPMTLENTEAFF. The chain is built from TRBV19 and TRBJ1-1; no definite D call. This CDR3 region has 15 residues. V shed 5 bases and J shed 1 base, with 14 bases lying between them. The V gene's germline CDR1 is LNHDA and CDR2 SQIVND (reference sequence).

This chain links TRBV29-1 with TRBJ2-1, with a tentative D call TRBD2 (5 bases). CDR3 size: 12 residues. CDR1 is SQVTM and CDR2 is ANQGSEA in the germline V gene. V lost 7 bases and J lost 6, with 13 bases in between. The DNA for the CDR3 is TGCAGCGGGACTCCTTGGTCCAATGAGCAGTTCTTC. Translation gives CSGTPWSNEQFF.

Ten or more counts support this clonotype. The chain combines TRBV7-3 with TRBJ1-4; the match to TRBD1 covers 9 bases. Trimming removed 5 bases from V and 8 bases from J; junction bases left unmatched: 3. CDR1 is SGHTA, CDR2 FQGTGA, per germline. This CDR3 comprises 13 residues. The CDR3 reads CASSADRGEKLFF. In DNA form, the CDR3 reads TGTGCCAGCAGCGCCGACAGGGGGGAAAAACTGTTTTTT. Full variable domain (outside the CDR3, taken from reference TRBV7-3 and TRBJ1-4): GAGVSQTPSNKVTEKGKYVELRCDPISGHTALYWYRQSLGQGPEFLIYFQGTGAADDSGLPNDRFFAVRPEGSVSTLKIQRTERGDSAVYLCASSADRGEKLFFGSGTQLSVL.

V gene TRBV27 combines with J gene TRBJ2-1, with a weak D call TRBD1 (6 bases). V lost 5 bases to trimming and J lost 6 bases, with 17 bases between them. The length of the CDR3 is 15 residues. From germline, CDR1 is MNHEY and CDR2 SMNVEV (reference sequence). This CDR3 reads CASSPQTGAANEQFF. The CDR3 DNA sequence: TGTGCCAGCAGTCCACAGACAGGTGCTGCCAATGAGCAGTTCTTC.

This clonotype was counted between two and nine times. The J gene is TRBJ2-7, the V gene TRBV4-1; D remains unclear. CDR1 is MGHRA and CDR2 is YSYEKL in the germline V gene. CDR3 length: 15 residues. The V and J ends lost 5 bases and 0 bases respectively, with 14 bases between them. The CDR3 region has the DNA TGCGCCAGCAGCTTTTCAGCTGTTGGCTCCTACGAGCAGTACTTC. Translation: CASSFSAVGSYEQYF.

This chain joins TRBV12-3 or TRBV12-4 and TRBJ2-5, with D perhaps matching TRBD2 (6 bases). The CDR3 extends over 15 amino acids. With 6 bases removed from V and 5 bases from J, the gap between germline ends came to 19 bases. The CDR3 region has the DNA TGTGCCAGCAGCTTGGTTCCCGGGAGTTATGAGACCCAGTACTTC. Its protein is CASSLVPGSYETQYF.

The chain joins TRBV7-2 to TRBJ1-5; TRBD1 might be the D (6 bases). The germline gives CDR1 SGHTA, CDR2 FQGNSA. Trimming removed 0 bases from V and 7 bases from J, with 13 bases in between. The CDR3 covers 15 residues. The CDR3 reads CASSLAYGGGQPQHF. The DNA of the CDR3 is TGTGCCAGCAGCTTAGCGTATGGAGGGGGGCAGCCCCAGCATTTT.

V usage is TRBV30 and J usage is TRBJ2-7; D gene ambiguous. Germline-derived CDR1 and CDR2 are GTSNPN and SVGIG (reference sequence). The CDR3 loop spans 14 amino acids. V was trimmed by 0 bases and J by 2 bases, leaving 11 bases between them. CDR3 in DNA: TGTGCCTGGAGTGTTGAGACTGCACCCTACGAGCAGTACTTC. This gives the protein CAWSVETAPYEQYF.

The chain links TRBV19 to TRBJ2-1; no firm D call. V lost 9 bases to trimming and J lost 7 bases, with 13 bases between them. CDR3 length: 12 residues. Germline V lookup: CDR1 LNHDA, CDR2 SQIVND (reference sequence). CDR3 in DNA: TGTGCCAGCTGGGATGAAGGGAATGAGCAGTTCTTC. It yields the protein CASWDEGNEQFF.

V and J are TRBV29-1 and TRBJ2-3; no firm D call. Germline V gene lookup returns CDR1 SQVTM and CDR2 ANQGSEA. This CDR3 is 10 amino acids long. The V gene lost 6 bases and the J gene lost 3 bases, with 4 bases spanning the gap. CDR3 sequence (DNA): TGCAGCGTCTGGACAGATACGCAGTATTTT. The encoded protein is CSVWTDTQYF.

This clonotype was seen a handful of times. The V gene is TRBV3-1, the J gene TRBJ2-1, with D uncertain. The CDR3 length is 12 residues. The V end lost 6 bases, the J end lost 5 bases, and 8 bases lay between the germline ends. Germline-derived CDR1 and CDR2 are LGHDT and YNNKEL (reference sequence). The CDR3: CASSYWDNEQFF. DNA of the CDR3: TGTGCCAGCAGTTACTGGGACAATGAGCAGTTCTTC.

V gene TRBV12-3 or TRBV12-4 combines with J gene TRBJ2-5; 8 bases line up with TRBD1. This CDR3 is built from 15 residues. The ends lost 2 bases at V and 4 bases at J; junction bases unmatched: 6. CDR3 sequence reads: CASSLPDRAAETQYF. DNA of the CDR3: TGTGCCAGCAGTTTACCGGACAGGGCGGCAGAGACCCAGTACTTC.

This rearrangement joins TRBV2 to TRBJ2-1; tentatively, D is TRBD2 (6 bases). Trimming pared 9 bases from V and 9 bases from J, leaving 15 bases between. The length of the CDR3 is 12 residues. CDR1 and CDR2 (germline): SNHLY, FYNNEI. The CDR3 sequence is CAREGLDGEQFF. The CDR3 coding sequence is TGTGCCAGGGAGGGGCTAGACGGTGAGCAGTTCTTC.

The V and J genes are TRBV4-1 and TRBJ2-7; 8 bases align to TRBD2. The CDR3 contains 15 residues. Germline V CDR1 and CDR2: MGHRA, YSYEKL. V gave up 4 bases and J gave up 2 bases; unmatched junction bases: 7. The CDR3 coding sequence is TGCGCCAGCAGCCCGGGGGGGCAGACTCCCTACGAGCAGTACTTC. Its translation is CASSPGGQTPYEQYF.

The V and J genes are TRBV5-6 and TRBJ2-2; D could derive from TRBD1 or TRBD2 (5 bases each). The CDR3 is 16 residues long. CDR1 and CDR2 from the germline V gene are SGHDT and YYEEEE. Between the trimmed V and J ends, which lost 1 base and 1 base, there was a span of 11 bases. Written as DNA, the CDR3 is TGTGCCAGCAGCTTGTTGGGGACGGTGAACACCGGGGAGCTGTTTTTT. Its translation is CASSLLGTVNTGELFF.

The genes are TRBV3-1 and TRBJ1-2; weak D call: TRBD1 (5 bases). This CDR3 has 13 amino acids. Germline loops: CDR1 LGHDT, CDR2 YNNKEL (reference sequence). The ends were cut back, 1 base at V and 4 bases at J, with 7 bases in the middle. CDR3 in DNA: TGTGCCAGCAGCCAAGGACAGACCTATGGCTACACCTTC. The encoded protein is CASSQGQTYGYTF.

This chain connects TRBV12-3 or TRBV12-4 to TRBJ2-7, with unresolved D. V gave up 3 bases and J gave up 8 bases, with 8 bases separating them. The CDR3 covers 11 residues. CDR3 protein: CASSLGTQQYF. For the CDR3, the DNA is TGTGCCAGCAGTTTGGGCACACAGCAGTACTTC.

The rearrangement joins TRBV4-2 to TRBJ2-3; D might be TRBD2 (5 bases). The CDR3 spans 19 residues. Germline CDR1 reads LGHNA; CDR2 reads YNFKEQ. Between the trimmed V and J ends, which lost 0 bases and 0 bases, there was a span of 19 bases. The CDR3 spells CASSQDLIRAAASTDTQYF. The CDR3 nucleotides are TGTGCCAGCAGCCAAGATCTCATTCGGGCAGCGGCCAGCACAGATACGCAGTATTTT.

This CDR3 reads CASSGIYTGELFF. CDR3 coding DNA: TGTGCCAGCAGTGGAATATACACCGGGGAGCTGTTTTTT. The rearrangement uses TRBV9 and TRBJ2-2; no definite D call. Germline CDR1 SGDLS, CDR2 YYNGEE. The V end lost 5 bases, the J end lost 3 bases, and 8 bases lay between the germline ends. The CDR3 covers 13 residues.

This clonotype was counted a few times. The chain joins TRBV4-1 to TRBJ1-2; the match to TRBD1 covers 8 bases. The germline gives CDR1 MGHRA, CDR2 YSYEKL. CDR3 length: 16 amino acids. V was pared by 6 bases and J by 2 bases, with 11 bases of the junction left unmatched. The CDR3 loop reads CASRPSWGQVNYGYTF. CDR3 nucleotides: TGCGCCAGCAGACCGAGTTGGGGACAGGTGAACTATGGCTACACCTTC.

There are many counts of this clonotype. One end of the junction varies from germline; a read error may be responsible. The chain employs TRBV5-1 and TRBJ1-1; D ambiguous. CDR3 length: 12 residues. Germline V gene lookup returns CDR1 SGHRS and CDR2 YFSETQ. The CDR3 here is CASSLSSTEAFF. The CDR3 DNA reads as TGTGCCAGCAGCTTAAGCTCCACTGAAGCTTTCTTT.

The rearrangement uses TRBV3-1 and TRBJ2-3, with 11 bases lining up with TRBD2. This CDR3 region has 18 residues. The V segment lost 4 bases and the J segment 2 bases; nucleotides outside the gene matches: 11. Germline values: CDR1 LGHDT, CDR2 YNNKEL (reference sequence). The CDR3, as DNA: TGTGCCAGCAGCCCCCCTGGCCCTAGCGGGAGGCTCACAGATACGCAGTATTTT. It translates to CASSPPGPSGRLTDTQYF.

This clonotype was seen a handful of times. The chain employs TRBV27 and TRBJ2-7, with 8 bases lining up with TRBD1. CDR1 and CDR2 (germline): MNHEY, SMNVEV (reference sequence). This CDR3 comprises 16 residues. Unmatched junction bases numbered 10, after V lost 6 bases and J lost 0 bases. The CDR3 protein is CASREEGTGYSYEQYF. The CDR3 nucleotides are TGTGCCAGCAGGGAAGAGGGGACAGGCTACTCCTACGAGCAGTACTTC.

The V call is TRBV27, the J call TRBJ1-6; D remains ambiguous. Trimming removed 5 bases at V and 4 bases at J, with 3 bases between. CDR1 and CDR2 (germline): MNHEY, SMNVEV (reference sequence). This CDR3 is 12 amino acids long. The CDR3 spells CASSQYNSPLHF. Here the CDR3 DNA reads TGTGCCAGCAGTCAGTATAATTCACCCCTCCACTTT.

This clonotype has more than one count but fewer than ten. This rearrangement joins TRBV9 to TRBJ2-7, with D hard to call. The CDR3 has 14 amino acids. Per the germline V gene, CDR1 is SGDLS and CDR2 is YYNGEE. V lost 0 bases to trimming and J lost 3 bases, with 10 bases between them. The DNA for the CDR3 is TGTGCCAGCAGCGTAGGGCCCAGCGTCTACGAGCAGTACTTC. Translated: CASSVGPSVYEQYF.

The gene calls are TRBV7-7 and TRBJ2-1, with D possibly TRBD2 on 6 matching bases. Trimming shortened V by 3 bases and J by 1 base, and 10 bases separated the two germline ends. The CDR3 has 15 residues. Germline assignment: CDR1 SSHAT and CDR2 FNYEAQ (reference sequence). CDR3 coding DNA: TGTGCCAGCAGCTTGAGGCGGGAATCCTACAATGAGCAGTTCTTC. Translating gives CASSLRRESYNEQFF.

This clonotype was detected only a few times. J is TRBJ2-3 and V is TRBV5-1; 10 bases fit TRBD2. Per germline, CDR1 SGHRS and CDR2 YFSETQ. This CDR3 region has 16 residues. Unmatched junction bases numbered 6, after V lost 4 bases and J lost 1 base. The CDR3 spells CASSTPGLARTDTQYF. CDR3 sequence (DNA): TGCGCCAGCAGCACCCCGGGACTAGCGCGCACAGATACGCAGTATTTT.

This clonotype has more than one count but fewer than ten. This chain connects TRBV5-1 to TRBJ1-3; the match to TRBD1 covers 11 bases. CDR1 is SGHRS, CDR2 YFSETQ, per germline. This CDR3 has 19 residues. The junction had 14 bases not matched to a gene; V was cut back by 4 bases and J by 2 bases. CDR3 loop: CASSLIPGTGGRTGNTIYF. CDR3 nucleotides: TGCGCCAGCAGCCTGATACCAGGGACAGGGGGAAGAACTGGAAACACCATATATTTT.

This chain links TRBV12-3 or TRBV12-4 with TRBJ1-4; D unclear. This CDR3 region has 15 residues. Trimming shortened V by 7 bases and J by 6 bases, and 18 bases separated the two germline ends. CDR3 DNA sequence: TGTGCCAGCATGATAACGACACGGGCTTATGAAAAACTGTTTTTT. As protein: CASMITTRAYEKLFF.